This T cell receptor (beta chain) was captured by sequencing in a study of blood T cell repertoires in COVID-19. Study-wide background: Sites in the United States, Italy and Spain provided acute and convalescent COVID-19 samples. PBMCs, B-cell-depleted T cells, or T cells provided the cDNA or gDNA that made up the material.

Clones were read by immunoSEQ multiplex PCR, and TCRdb kept only the in-frame ones, dropping some. Among 53,000 or so clones listed, about three quarters were seen once. Germline CDR1 MNHEY, CDR2 SVGAGI. This CDR3 has 14 residues. V was shortened by 4 bases and J by 10 bases, with 17 bases between the two germline ends. The V gene is TRBV6-5, the J gene TRBJ1-5, with D hard to call. This TCR derives from a man between 65 and 85 years old with active or convalescent COVID-19. The source material was peripheral blood. The CDR3 loop reads CASSLSRTGAPQHF. As DNA, the CDR3 is TGTGCCAGCAGTTTGTCCCGGACGGGAGCCCCCCAGCATTTT.